The rows below give T cell receptor beta chains drawn from one sample of a study of T-cell reconstitution after alpha-beta-depleted transplantation in children. TCRdb redid the calling of the PCR reads with MiXCR, one entry per CDR3 protein. This repertoire shows fewer than 450,000 distinct CDR3 sequences, 15% to 20% found once; its top ten account for around 38%. Sequencing was performed on PBMCs, mostly from graft donor cells, taken 360 days after TCRalphabeta/CD19-depleted stem cell transplant. The receptors come from a male patient aged 2 to 9 who had a stem cell transplant for acute lymphoblastic leukemia, so the T cells may come from the graft donor. Both conserved end residues are part of each CDR3. The order of the fields is V gene, clone size, D gene, J gene, CDR3 DNA, CDR3 protein. D genes are given only for firm matches. Expanded clones are given a class, and other clones once, few, many or no size at all.

>TRBV28|few|TRBD1|TRBJ1-5
TGTGCCAGCAGTCCTTGGACAGGGGTCAAGGTGGTTAGCAATCAGCCCCAGCATTTT
CASSPWTGVKVVSNQPQHF
>TRBV14|few|TRBD1|TRBJ2-7
TGTGCCAGCAGCCTGGACAGGGGGCAACAGCAGTACTTC
CASSLDRGQQQYF
>TRBV7-2|few|TRBD2|TRBJ2-1
TGTGCCAGCAGCTCCGGGACTAGCGGGTTAGGGCAGTTCTTC
CASSSGTSGLGQFF
>TRBV3-1|few|-|TRBJ2-7
TGTGCCAGCAGCCAAGATCACCCACTTGCGGTAAGCTCCTACGAGCAGTACTTC
CASSQDHPLAVSSYEQYF
>TRBV5-6|-|TRBD1|TRBJ1-1
TGTGCCAGCAGCTTGGGGGACAGGATGAGCACTGTTTTCTTT
CASSLGDRMSTVFF
>TRBV9|-|-|TRBJ2-5
TGTGCCAGCAGCCCGACAGGCATCCAAGAGACCCAGTACTTC
CASSPTGIQETQYF
>TRBV7-9|-|TRBD1|TRBJ1-2
TGTGCCAGCAGCCCAGACAGGGAGGGCTACACCTTC
CASSPDREGYTF
>TRBV7-2|few|TRBD2|TRBJ2-7
TGTGCCAGCAGCTTAACTAGCGGGGCCTACGAGCAGTACTTC
CASSLTSGAYEQYF
>TRBV4-1|-|-|TRBJ2-7
TGCGCCAGCAGCCAAGGCCGGTTAAGGGCCTACGAGCAGTACTTC
CASSQGRLRAYEQYF
>TRBV27|-|TRBD1|TRBJ2-1
TGTGCCAGCAGTCCCTATCCCCGGGACAGCACCTACAATGAGCAGTTCTTC
CASSPYPRDSTYNEQFF
>TRBV10-3|-|-|TRBJ2-3
TGTGCCATCCAAAGGGGGGGGGATACGCAGTATTTT
CAIQRGGDTQYF
>TRBV6-5|few|-|TRBJ1-6
TGTGCCAGCAGTTACGAAGCGGGGATAGATTCACCCCTCCACTTT
CASSYEAGIDSPLHF
>TRBV29-1|-|-|TRBJ2-3
TGCAGCGCCCTTAGGCAGATCCCTAGCACAGATACGCAGTATTTT
CSALRQIPSTDTQYF
>TRBV7-9|-|TRBD2|TRBJ2-1
TGTGCCAGCAAAATTTTAGCGGGAGTCTATTACAATGAGCAGTTCTTC
CASKILAGVYYNEQFF
>TRBV27|-|TRBD2|TRBJ2-1
TGTGCCAGCAGTTTATTGACTAGCGGGAATGAGCAGTTCTTC
CASSLLTSGNEQFF
>TRBV7-9|many|-|TRBJ2-6
TGTGCCAGCAGCACCTATGTGGGGTCAGGGGGGGCCAACGTCCTGACTTTC
CASSTYVGSGGANVLTF
>TRBV10-3|-|-|TRBJ2-3
TGTGCCATCAGTCTGGGACGGGACGGGCCTACAGATACGCAGTATTTT
CAISLGRDGPTDTQYF
>TRBV29-1|many|TRBD2|TRBJ2-7
TGCAGCGTTATTTTAGCGGGATCGAATTACGAGCAGTACTTC
CSVILAGSNYEQYF
>TRBV30|-|-|TRBJ1-4
TGTGCCTGGAGTGTACTTGATCCAACTAATGAAAAACTGTTTTTT
CAWSVLDPTNEKLFF
>TRBV14|many|TRBD2|TRBJ2-5
TGTGCCAGCAGCCATCGACTAGCGGGAGTTCTCACCCAAGAGACCCAGTACTTC
CASSHRLAGVLTQETQYF
>TRBV29-1|many|TRBD1|TRBJ2-2
TGCAGCGTTGTAACAGGGGACACCGGGGAGCTGTTTTTT
CSVVTGDTGELFF
>TRBV7-3|-|TRBD2|TRBJ2-3
TGTGCCAGCAGCTCTGGGGCTAGCGGGGCTAGCACAGATACGCAGTATTTT
CASSSGASGASTDTQYF
>TRBV28|-|-|TRBJ1-3
TGTGCCAGCAGTTTTTCAGGCGGGAGCTCTGGAAACACCATATATTTT
CASSFSGGSSGNTIYF
>TRBV12-3/TRBV12-4|-|TRBD1|TRBJ2-7
TGTGCCAGCAGTTTGGGGAGGGACAGGGGGTCCTACGAGCAGTACTTC
CASSLGRDRGSYEQYF
>TRBV30|few|-|TRBJ2-3
TGTGCCTGGAGTGCGATCAGGTACACAGATACGCAGTATTTT
CAWSAIRYTDTQYF
>TRBV7-6|-|-|TRBJ2-5
TGTGCCAGCAGCTTAGTGCAGGCAGGGACCCAGTACTTC
CASSLVQAGTQYF
>TRBV24-1|-|-|TRBJ2-3
TGTGCCACCAGTGATTTGTTCGGCACAGATACGCAGTATTTT
CATSDLFGTDTQYF
>TRBV4-1|few|-|TRBJ2-5
TGCGCCAGCAGCCAAGATAGGGCGGCCCAAGAGACCCAGTACTTC
CASSQDRAAQETQYF
>TRBV20-1|few|TRBD2|TRBJ2-7
TGCAGTGCTGGGCCGGGGGGGCTAGCGGTCTCCTACGAGCAGTACTTC
CSAGPGGLAVSYEQYF
>TRBV11-3|few|TRBD2|TRBJ2-1
TGTGCCAGCAGCTTTTATGGGGGGGGTGAGCAGTTCTTC
CASSFYGGGEQFF
>TRBV5-1|few|-|TRBJ2-3
TGCGCCAGCACCCTCGGGAGTTCGACAGATACGCAGTATTTT
CASTLGSSTDTQYF
>TRBV7-7|few|-|TRBJ2-5
TGTGCTAGCAGCCGGACAATCGGAGAGACCCAGTACTTC
CASSRTIGETQYF
>TRBV4-3|few|-|TRBJ2-7
TGCGCCAGCAGTCACAGGTGGGGGGCATACGAGCAGTACTTC
CASSHRWGAYEQYF
>TRBV20-1|few|TRBD1|TRBJ2-1
TGCAGTGCTAGATCACGACAGGGGGGCTACAATGAGCAGTTCTTC
CSARSRQGGYNEQFF
>TRBV5-5|many|TRBD1|TRBJ2-5
TGTGCCAGCAGCTTGCCCCAGACAGGGGGAGAGACCCAGTACTTC
CASSLPQTGGETQYF
>TRBV12-3/TRBV12-4|-|-|TRBJ2-5
TGTGCCAGCAGTTTATTTTCGGGGGAGACCCAGTACTTC
CASSLFSGETQYF
>TRBV20-1|-|TRBD2|TRBJ2-3
TGCAGTGCTAGAGAAGGAGGTGGGACTAGCGGGAGAGATACGCAGTATTTT
CSAREGGGTSGRDTQYF
>TRBV9|-|-|TRBJ1-3
TGTGCCAGCAGCGTAGGAGAAGGGTCTGGAAACACCATATATTTT
CASSVGEGSGNTIYF
>TRBV7-8|many|-|TRBJ2-7
TGTGCCAGCAGCTTAGCGGTTTTCTCCTACGAGCAGTACTTC
CASSLAVFSYEQYF
>TRBV5-1|few|-|TRBJ1-5
TGCGCCAGCAGTCAGGGCCCCAATCAGCCCCAGCATTTT
CASSQGPNQPQHF
>TRBV4-1|many|-|TRBJ2-7
TGCGCCAGTTCGGCAGGCCCGGGGTACGAGCAGTACTTC
CASSAGPGYEQYF
>TRBV6-2/TRBV6-3|-|-|TRBJ2-1
TGTGCCAGCAGTTATTGGTCCTACAATGAGCAGTTCTTC
CASSYWSYNEQFF
>TRBV5-1|-|-|TRBJ2-5
TGCGCCAGCAGCCCCGGACCGGACCTCGTGGAGACCCAGTACTTC
CASSPGPDLVETQYF
>TRBV28|-|-|TRBJ2-1
TGTGCCAGCTATAGCGTCAGCTCCTACAATGAGCAGTTCTTC
CASYSVSSYNEQFF
>TRBV12-3/TRBV12-4|many|-|TRBJ2-3
TGTGCCAGCAGCTTAGGGGGTACGCAGTATTTT
CASSLGGTQYF
>TRBV19|-|-|TRBJ1-5
TGTGCCAGTAGTATAGAGGGGGGTTCGAATCAGCCCCAGCATTTT
CASSIEGGSNQPQHF
>TRBV7-2|few|-|TRBJ2-1
TGTGCCAGCAGCTTAGGTTCCAGGTACAATGAGCAGTTCTTC
CASSLGSRYNEQFF
>TRBV9|-|-|TRBJ2-7
TGTGCCAGCAGCTCGTTTCCTCGCGGGGGCAAGTTTTACGAGCAGTACTTC
CASSSFPRGGKFYEQYF